These 29 T cell receptor beta chains were sequenced from one sample in a study of beta chain features in type 1 diabetes. Every bit of the isolated RNA underwent reverse transcription, so sequencing read expressed TCRB transcripts. Only in-frame clones appear in the TCRdb table, and some are missing; sequencing was by immunoSEQ multiplex PCR. The sample holds roughly 370,000 clones, approximately 15% seen once. Material: naive CD4+ T cells from blood. The source of these receptors is a man aged 25 to 40 in good health.

This sequence joins TRBV19 and TRBJ2-2; D call uncertain. Trimming took off 10 bases at V and 1 base at J, with 7 bases between the two ends. The germline CDR1 and CDR2 sequences are LNHDA and SQIVND (reference sequence). This CDR3 spans 12 amino acids. This CDR3 is CATEKNTGELFF. The CDR3 nucleotides are TGTGCCACCGAAAAGAACACCGGGGAGCTGTTTTTT.

This clone was counted a few times. This chain uses TRBV7-8 with TRBJ2-7, with D uncertain. The germline V gene has CDR1 SGHVS and CDR2 FQNEAQ. CDR3 size: 12 residues. With 1 base removed from V and 3 bases from J, the gap between germline ends came to 4 bases. CDR3 sequence (DNA): TGTGCCAGCAGCTTAGTTAGCTACGAGCAGTACGTC. It specifies CASSLVSYEQYV.

V usage is TRBV6-1 and J usage is TRBJ2-5; tentatively, D is TRBD2 (6 bases). Trimming stripped 4 bases from V and 1 base from J, with 16 bases between. The CDR3 totals 16 residues. Germline assignment: CDR1 MNHNS and CDR2 SASEGT. The CDR3 bases are TGTGCCAGCAGTGTTGCATCGGGACTCTCCCAAGAGACCCAGTACTTC. The encoded protein is CASSVASGLSQETQYF.

This clone occurred a few times. The chain links TRBV7-2 to TRBJ2-1; 7 nucleotides align to TRBD2. Germline assignment: CDR1 SGHTA and CDR2 FQGNSA. V was clipped by 9 bases and J by 2 bases; unmatched bases: 7. The CDR3 consists of 14 residues. The CDR3, as DNA: TGTGCCAGTAGCCCTGGGGGGGCCTACAATGAGCAGTTCTTC. This sequence encodes CASSPGGAYNEQFF.

This clone was recorded a few times. This chain connects TRBV4-2 to TRBJ2-3; weak D call: TRBD2 (5 bases). V was trimmed by 4 bases and J by 6 bases, leaving 14 bases between them. The CDR3 consists of 14 residues. The germline CDR1 and CDR2 sequences are LGHNA and YNFKEQ. CDR3 region: CASSPRANGDTQYF. The CDR3 DNA reads as TGTGCCAGCAGCCCGCGGGCCAATGGGGATACGCAGTATTTT.

This clone was observed a single time. This rearrangement joins TRBV20-1 to TRBJ1-2; D unresolved. V lost 5 bases and J lost 4, with 8 bases in between. The CDR3 runs 11 residues. Germline values: CDR1 DFQATT, CDR2 SNEGSKA (reference sequence). The CDR3 here is CSAWSGYGYTF. CDR3 bases: TGCAGTGCTTGGTCAGGCTATGGCTACACCTTC.

The chain recombines TRBV19 with TRBJ1-3; D perhaps matches TRBD1 (5 bases). CDR1 and CDR2 (germline): LNHDA, SQIVND (reference sequence). This CDR3 spans 13 amino acids. V gave up 10 bases and J gave up 3 bases, with 13 bases separating them. CDR3 nucleotide sequence: TGTGCCACCATCCAGGGTGGTGGAAACACCATATATTTT. Protein: CATIQGGGNTIYF.

This chain uses TRBV7-2 with TRBJ2-1; TRBD1 is a possible D gene (6 bases). CDR3 size: 17 residues. CDR1 and CDR2 from the germline V gene are SGHTA and FQGNSA. V gave up 1 base and J gave up 1 base, with 14 bases separating them. This chain's CDR3 is CASSLEIPGTSYNEQFF. In DNA form, the CDR3 reads TGTGCCAGCAGCTTAGAAATTCCAGGGACATCCTACAATGAGCAGTTCTTC. The full variable domain, in which reference TRBV7-2 and TRBJ2-1 provide the parts outside the CDR3, is GAGVSQSPSNKVTEKGKDVELRCDPISGHTALYWYRQSLGQGLEFLIYFQGNSAPDKSGLPSDRFSAERTGGSVSTLTIQRTQQEDSAVYLCASSLEIPGTSYNEQFFGPGTRLTVL.

Only a few counts were recorded for this clone. The V gene is TRBV18, the J gene TRBJ2-7; perhaps TRBD2 as D (5 bases). Trimming took off 0 bases at V and 7 bases at J, with 10 bases between the two ends. CDR3 length equals 13 residues. Per the germline V gene, CDR1 is KGHSH and CDR2 is LQKENI. The CDR3: CASSPPPGGEQYV. The DNA of the CDR3 is TGTGCCAGCTCACCACCCCCAGGCGGGGAGCAGTACGTC.

This clone occurred a few times. The J gene is TRBJ1-2, the V gene TRBV13; D is unresolved. The germline V and J ends were trimmed by 2 bases and 3 bases, with 7 bases remaining between them. CDR1 is PRHDT, CDR2 FYEKMQ, per germline (reference sequence). This CDR3 has 13 residues. CDR3 nucleotides: TGTGCCAGCAGCTTATCTCCGGACTATGGCTACACCTTC. The encoded protein is CASSLSPDYGYTF. Variable domain in full (rest from reference TRBV13 and TRBJ1-2): AAGVIQSPRHLIKEKRETATLKCYPIPRHDTVYWYQQGPGQDPQFLISFYEKMQSDKGSIPDRFSAQQFSDYHSELNMSSLELGDSALYFCASSLSPDYGYTFGSGTRLTVV.

This clone showed up just a few times. The gene calls are TRBV6-1 and TRBJ2-7; 8 bases fit TRBD1. The germline gives CDR1 MNHNS, CDR2 SASEGT. The V and J ends lost 5 bases and 1 base, in that order; junction bases with no gene match: 4. The CDR3 is 14 amino acids. The DNA of the CDR3 is TGTGCCAGCAGTCAGGGGGCTTGGTCCTACGAGCAGTACGTC. Protein: CASSQGAWSYEQYV.

Only a few counts were recorded for this clone. V gene TRBV29-1 combines with J gene TRBJ1-1, with TRBD1 as a possible D gene (6 bases). The CDR3 is 12 amino acids. V was clipped by 4 bases and J by 4 bases, with 10 bases between them. Germline assignment: CDR1 SQVTM and CDR2 ANQGSEA. Written as DNA, the CDR3 is TGCAGCGTTGTGGTCAGGGGCACTGAAGCTTTCTTT. This sequence encodes CSVVVRGTEAFF.

In its sample, this clone was seen a few times. The chain recombines TRBV6-5 with TRBJ2-3; D is unclear. This CDR3 contains 14 residues. The V gene lost 6 bases and the J gene lost 0 bases, with 10 bases spanning the gap. Germline loops: CDR1 MNHEY, CDR2 SVGAGI. The CDR3 DNA reads TGTGCCAGCAGCCCGACCCGCAGCACAGATACGCAGTATTTT. It yields the protein CASSPTRSTDTQYF.

The V call is TRBV5-4, the J call TRBJ2-1; D remains ambiguous. This CDR3 region has 15 residues. The V end was cut by 0 bases, the J end by 6 bases, with 13 bases between. Germline assignment: CDR1 SGHNT and CDR2 YYREEE (reference sequence). In DNA, the CDR3 is TGTGCCAGCAGCTTGGTCTCCAAAATGGGCAATGAGCAGTTCTTC. The encoded protein is CASSLVSKMGNEQFF.

This clone was counted only a few times. J is TRBJ2-3 and V is TRBV5-6; a possible D gene is TRBD1 (6 bases). Deletions cut 5 bases from V and 5 bases from J, with 15 bases between. The CDR3 length is 14 residues. CDR1 and CDR2 (germline): SGHDT, YYEEEE. CDR3 residues: CASRGRDTGDTQYF. CDR3 nucleotide sequence: TGTGCCAGCAGGGGCCGGGACACGGGAGATACGCAGTATTTT.

The chain is built from TRBV7-6 and TRBJ2-7, with 9 nucleotides matching TRBD1. Looked up from germline, CDR1 is SGHVS and CDR2 is FNYEAQ. V shed 1 base, J shed 5 bases, and the junction held 6 bases outside the gene matches. The CDR3 runs 15 residues. The CDR3, as DNA: TGTGCCAGCAGCTTAGAGGGGACAGGGTTCCACGAGCAGTACTTC. Translated, it gives CASSLEGTGFHEQYF.

V usage is TRBV10-3 and J usage is TRBJ2-1, with 14 bases that match TRBD2. This CDR3 is 15 amino acids long. Germline V gives CDR1 ENHRY, CDR2 SYGVKD. After removal of 4 bases from V and 8 bases from J, the junction contained 4 bases not matched to a gene. For the CDR3, the DNA is TGTGCCATCAGTGCCGGACTAGCGGGGGGAGATGAGCAGTTCTTC. Its protein product is CAISAGLAGGDEQFF.

V gene TRBV11-2 combines with J gene TRBJ2-1; D is perhaps TRBD1 (5 bases). CDR1 is SGHAT and CDR2 is FQNNGV in the germline V gene. This CDR3 has 14 residues. The ends were cut back, 3 bases at V and 6 bases at J, with 12 bases in the middle. CDR3 coding DNA: TGTGCCAGCAGCTTCTACGAAACAGGCAATGAGCAGTTCTTC. Amino acid sequence: CASSFYETGNEQFF.

The genes are TRBV7-9 and TRBJ2-3; a possible D gene is TRBD2 (6 bases). CDR3 length: 14 residues. Trimming removed 5 bases at V and 2 bases at J, with 11 bases between. Per germline, CDR1 SEHNR and CDR2 FQNEAQ (reference sequence). The CDR3 is CASSPGTYTDTQYF. The DNA for the CDR3 is TGTGCCAGCAGCCCCGGGACTTACACAGATACGCAGTATTTT.

The chain employs TRBV7-2 and TRBJ2-7; no reliable D call. There are 13 residues in the CDR3. V was cut by 4 bases and J by 3 bases, with 10 bases left in between. Germline values: CDR1 SGHTA, CDR2 FQGNSA. The CDR3 here is CASSSSPDYEQYF. The DNA for the CDR3 is TGTGCCAGCAGCTCCTCCCCGGACTACGAGCAGTACTTC.

This clone came up a few times. The rearrangement uses TRBV29-1 and TRBJ2-1, with 10 nucleotides matching TRBD2. Germline V gene lookup returns CDR1 SQVTM and CDR2 ANQGSEA. V trimming: 0 bases; J trimming: 0 bases; junction bases outside the gene matches: 2. There are 16 residues in the CDR3. The CDR3 DNA reads as TGCAGCGTTGAAGATATAGCGGGAGGCTCCTACAATGAGCAGTTCTTC. As protein: CSVEDIAGGSYNEQFF.

This rearrangement joins TRBV30 to TRBJ1-2; D unclear. The germline V and J ends were trimmed by 0 bases and 7 bases, with 12 bases remaining between them. The CDR3 length is 13 residues. The germline CDR1 and CDR2 sequences are GTSNPN and SVGIG (reference sequence). In DNA, the CDR3 is TGTGCCTGGAGTGTAATCAGGTCGGGTGGCTACACCTTC. It specifies CAWSVIRSGGYTF. Drawing the rest from reference TRBV30 and TRBJ1-2, the complete variable domain is SQTIHQWPATLVQPVGSPLSLECTVEGTSNPNLYWYRQAAGRGLQLLFYSVGIGQISSEVPQNLSASRPQDRQFILSSKKLLLSDSGFYLCAWSVIRSGGYTFGSGTRLTVV.

The V gene is TRBV29-1, the J gene TRBJ1-2; 7 nucleotides agree with TRBD1. The V segment lost 4 bases and the J segment 3 bases; nucleotides outside the gene matches: 11. The CDR3 covers 15 residues. Germline V gene lookup returns CDR1 SQVTM and CDR2 ANQGSEA. CDR3 sequence (DNA): TGCAGCGTTGCACGGGAAGGACAGGTCTACTATGGCTACACCTTC. Its protein is CSVAREGQVYYGYTF. The complete variable domain, with remaining parts taken from reference TRBV29-1 and TRBJ1-2, reads SAVISQKPSRDICQRGTSLTIQCQVDSQVTMMFWYRQQPGQSLTLIATANQGSEATYESGFVIDKFPISRPNLTFSTLTVSNMSPEDSSIYLCSVAREGQVYYGYTFGSGTRLTVV.

This sequence joins TRBV7-6 and TRBJ1-6, with a weak D call TRBD1 (6 bases). Between the trimmed V and J ends, which lost 1 base and 8 bases, there was a span of 15 bases. The CDR3 consists of 16 residues. The germline V gene encodes CDR1 SGHVS and CDR2 FNYEAQ. CDR3 region: CASSLEVGQGHSPLHF. In nucleotides, the CDR3 is TGTGCCAGCAGCTTAGAGGTCGGGCAGGGGCATTCACCCCTCCACTTT.

This clone was seen a handful of times. The chain combines TRBV6-5 with TRBJ2-5; D perhaps matches TRBD2 (6 bases). Germline V gene lookup returns CDR1 MNHEY and CDR2 SVGAGI. The CDR3 loop spans 15 amino acids. With 8 bases removed from V and 5 bases from J, the gap between germline ends came to 21 bases. CDR3 DNA: TGTGCCAGCCGAAGGGACTCCGGCCGTCGGGAGACCCAGTACTTC. It codes for CASRRDSGRRETQYF.

This CDR3 reads CASKGSKDYEQYV. The CDR3 DNA reads TGTGCCAGCAAGGGTTCTAAGGACTACGAGCAGTACGTC. The J gene is TRBJ2-7, the V gene TRBV5-6; the D is unclear. CDR1 SGHDT and CDR2 YYEEEE come from the germline V gene. This CDR3 spans 13 amino acids. V gave up 6 bases and J gave up 3 bases, with 13 bases separating them.

The V call is TRBV10-3, the J call TRBJ1-4; D ambiguous. The CDR3 consists of 11 residues. Trimming pared 3 bases from V and 13 bases from J, leaving 9 bases between. CDR1 is ENHRY and CDR2 is SYGVKD in the germline V gene. Written as DNA, the CDR3 is TGTGCCATCAGTGAAGGTAGTGGACTGTTTTTT. This translates into CAISEGSGLFF.

This clone has only one observation. The V gene is TRBV5-1, the J gene TRBJ1-5; D unresolved. The germline V gene has CDR1 SGHRS and CDR2 YFSETQ. Trimming removed 4 bases at V and 8 bases at J, with 13 bases between. The CDR3 contains 13 residues. CDR3 region: CASSLGGGEPQHF. The CDR3 DNA is TGCGCCAGCAGCCTGGGCGGAGGTGAGCCCCAGCATTTT.

This clone was counted between two and nine times. The chain carries TRBV11-2 and TRBJ2-1; 9 nucleotides agree with TRBD2. Germline CDR1 SGHAT, CDR2 FQNNGV. J lost 2 bases, V lost 0 bases, and 5 bases had no gene match. The CDR3 is 17 amino acids. DNA of the CDR3: TGTGCCAGCAGCTTAGATTTTAGCGGGAGTCCCTACAATGAGCAGTTCTTC. Protein: CASSLDFSGSPYNEQFF.